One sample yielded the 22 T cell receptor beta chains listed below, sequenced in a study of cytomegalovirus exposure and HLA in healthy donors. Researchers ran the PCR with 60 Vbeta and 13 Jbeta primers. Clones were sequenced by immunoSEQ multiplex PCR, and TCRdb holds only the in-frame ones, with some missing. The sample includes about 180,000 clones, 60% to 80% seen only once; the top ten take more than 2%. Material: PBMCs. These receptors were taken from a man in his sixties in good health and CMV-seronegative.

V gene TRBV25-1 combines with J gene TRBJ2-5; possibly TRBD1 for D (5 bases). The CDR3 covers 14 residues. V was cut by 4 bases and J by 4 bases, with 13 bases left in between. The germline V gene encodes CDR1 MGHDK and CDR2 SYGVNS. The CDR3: CASSASRVGETQYF. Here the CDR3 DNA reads TGTGCCAGCAGTGCATCCAGGGTTGGAGAGACCCAGTACTTC.

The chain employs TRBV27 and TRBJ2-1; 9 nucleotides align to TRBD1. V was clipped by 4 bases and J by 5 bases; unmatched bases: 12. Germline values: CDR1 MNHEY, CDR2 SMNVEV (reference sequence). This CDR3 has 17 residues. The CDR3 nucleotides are TGTGCCAGCAGTTCAAGGTTACTGGGACAGGGTAACAATGAGCAGTTCTTC. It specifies CASSSRLLGQGNNEQFF.

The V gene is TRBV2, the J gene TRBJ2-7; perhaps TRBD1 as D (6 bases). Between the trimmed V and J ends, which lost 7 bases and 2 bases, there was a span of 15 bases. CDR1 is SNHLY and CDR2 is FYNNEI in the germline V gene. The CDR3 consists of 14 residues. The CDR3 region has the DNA TGTGCCAGCACCCTGAACAGGGTTACCTACGAGCAGTACTTC. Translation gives CASTLNRVTYEQYF. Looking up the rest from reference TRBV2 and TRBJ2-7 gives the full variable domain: EPEVTQTPSHQVTQMGQEVILRCVPISNHLYFYWYRQILGQKVEFLVSFYNNEISEKSEIFDDQFSVERPDGSNFTLKIRSTKLEDSAMYFCASTLNRVTYEQYFGPGTRLTVT.

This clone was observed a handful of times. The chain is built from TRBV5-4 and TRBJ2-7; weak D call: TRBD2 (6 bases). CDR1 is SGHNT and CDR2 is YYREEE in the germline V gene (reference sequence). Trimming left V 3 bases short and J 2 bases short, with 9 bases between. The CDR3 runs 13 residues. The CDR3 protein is CASSSAGTYEQYF. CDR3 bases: TGTGCCAGCAGCTCGGCGGGAACCTACGAGCAGTACTTC.

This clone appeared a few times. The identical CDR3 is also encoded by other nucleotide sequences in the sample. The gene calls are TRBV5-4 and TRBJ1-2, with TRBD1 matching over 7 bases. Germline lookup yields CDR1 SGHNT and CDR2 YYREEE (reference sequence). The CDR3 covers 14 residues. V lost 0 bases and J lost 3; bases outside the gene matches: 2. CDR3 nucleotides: TGTGCCAGCAGCTTGGGACAGGGCGACTATGGCTACACCTTC. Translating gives CASSLGQGDYGYTF.

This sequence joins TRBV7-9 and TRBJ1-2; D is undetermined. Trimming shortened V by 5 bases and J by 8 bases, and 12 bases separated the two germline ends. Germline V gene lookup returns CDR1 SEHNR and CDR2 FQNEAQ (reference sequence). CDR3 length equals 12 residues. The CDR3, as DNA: TGTGCCAGCAGCCCCCGAGTCCGGGGCTACACCTTC. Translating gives CASSPRVRGYTF. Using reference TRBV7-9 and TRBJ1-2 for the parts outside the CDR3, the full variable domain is DTGVSQNPRHKITKRGQNVTFRCDPISEHNRLYWYRQTLGQGPEFLTYFQNEAQLEKSRLLSDRFSAERPKGSFSTLEIQRTEQGDSAMYLCASSPRVRGYTFGSGTRLTVV.

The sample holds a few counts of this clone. The CDR3 nucleotides read TGCGCCAGCAACCAGGGAAATGAAAAACTGTTTTTT. Translating it yields CASNQGNEKLFF. This rearrangement joins TRBV10-2 to TRBJ1-4; possibly TRBD1 for D (5 bases). Trimming shortened V by 7 bases and J by 5 bases, and 8 bases separated the two germline ends. Germline CDR1 and CDR2: WSHSY and SAAADI. The CDR3 consists of 12 residues.

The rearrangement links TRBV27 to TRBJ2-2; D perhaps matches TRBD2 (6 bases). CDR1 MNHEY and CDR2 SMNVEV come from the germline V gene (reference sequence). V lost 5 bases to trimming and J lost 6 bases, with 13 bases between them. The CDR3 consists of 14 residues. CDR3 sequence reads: CASSPPPGAGELFF. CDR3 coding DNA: TGTGCCAGCAGTCCCCCCCCGGGGGCCGGGGAGCTGTTTTTT.

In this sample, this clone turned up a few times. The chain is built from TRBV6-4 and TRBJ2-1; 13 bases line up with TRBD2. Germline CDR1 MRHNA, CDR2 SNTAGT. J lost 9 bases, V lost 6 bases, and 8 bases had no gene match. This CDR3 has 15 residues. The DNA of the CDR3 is TGTGCCAGCAGCTCACTAGCGGGAGGGGCCGGTGAGCAGTTCTTC. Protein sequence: CASSSLAGGAGEQFF.

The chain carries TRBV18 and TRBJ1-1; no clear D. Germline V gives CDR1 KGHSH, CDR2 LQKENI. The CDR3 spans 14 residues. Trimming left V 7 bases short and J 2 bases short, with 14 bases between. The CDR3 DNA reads TGTGCCAGCTTGACCTGGGAGCCCAACACTGAAGCTTTCTTT. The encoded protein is CASLTWEPNTEAFF.

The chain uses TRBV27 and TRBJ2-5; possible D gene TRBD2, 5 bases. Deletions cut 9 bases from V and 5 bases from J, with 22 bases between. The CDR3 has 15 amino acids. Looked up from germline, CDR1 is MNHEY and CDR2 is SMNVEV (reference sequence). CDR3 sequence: CARSHRGITGETQYF. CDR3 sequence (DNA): TGTGCCAGGAGTCACCGGGGAATTACTGGGGAGACCCAGTACTTC.

DNA for the CDR3: TGTGCCAGCAGCGTAGAGCCCAAGCCGAACTATGGCTACACCTTC. Its translation: CASSVEPKPNYGYTF. This sequence joins TRBV9 and TRBJ1-2; D ambiguous. The CDR3 extends over 15 amino acids. Per the germline V gene, CDR1 is SGDLS and CDR2 is YYNGEE. The V and J ends lost 0 bases and 2 bases respectively, with 11 bases between them.

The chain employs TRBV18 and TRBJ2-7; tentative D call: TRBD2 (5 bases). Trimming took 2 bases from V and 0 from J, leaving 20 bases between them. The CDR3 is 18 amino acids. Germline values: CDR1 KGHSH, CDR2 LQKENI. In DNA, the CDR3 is TGTGCCAGCTCACCAAGTCGTGCAGGACTGATCAGCTCCTACGAGCAGTACTTC. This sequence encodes CASSPSRAGLISSYEQYF.

The CDR3 loop reads CASSLVMAGGVYEQYF. The CDR3 region has the DNA TGCGCCAGCAGCTTGGTAATGGCGGGGGGGGTCTACGAGCAGTACTTC. The chain links TRBV5-1 to TRBJ2-7; 9 bases line up with TRBD2. The germline gives CDR1 SGHRS, CDR2 YFSETQ. This CDR3 spans 16 amino acids. With 0 bases clipped from V and 3 bases from J, the junction kept 7 bases outside the gene matches.

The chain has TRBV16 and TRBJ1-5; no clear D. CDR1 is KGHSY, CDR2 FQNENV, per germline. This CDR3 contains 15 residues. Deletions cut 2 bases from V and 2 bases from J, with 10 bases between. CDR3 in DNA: TGTGCCAGCAGCCAAGGTACCGCGGGCAATCAGCCCCAGCATTTT. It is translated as CASSQGTAGNQPQHF. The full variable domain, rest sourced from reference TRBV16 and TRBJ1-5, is GEEVAQTPKHLVRGEGQKAKLYCAPIKGHSYVFWYQQVLKNEFKFLISFQNENVFDETGMPKERFSAKCLPNSPCSLEIQATKLEDSAVYFCASSQGTAGNQPQHFGDGTRLSIL.

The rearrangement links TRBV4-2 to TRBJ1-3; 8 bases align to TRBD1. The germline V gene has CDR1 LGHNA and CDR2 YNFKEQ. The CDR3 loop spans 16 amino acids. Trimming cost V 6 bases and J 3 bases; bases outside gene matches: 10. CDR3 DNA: TGTGCCAGCAGTAGTCGAGGACAGGGCGGTGGAAACACCATATATTTT. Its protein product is CASSSRGQGGGNTIYF.

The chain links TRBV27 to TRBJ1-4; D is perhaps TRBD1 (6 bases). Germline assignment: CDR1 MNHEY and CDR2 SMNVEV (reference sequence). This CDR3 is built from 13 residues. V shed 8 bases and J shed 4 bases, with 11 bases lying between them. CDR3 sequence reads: CASGGAGNEKLFF. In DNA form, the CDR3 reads TGTGCCAGCGGGGGGGCAGGTAATGAAAAACTGTTTTTT.

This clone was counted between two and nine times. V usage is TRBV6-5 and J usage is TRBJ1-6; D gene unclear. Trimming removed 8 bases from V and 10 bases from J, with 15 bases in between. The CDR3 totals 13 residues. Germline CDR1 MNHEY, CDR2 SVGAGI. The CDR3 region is CASAVIRGSPLHF. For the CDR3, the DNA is TGTGCCAGCGCGGTCATAAGAGGATCACCCCTCCACTTT.

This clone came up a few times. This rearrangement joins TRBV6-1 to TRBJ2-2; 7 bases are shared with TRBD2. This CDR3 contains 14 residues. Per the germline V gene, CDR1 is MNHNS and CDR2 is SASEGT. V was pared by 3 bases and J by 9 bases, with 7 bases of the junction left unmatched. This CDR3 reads CASSDWGRGRELFF. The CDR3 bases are TGTGCCAGCAGTGATTGGGGGAGGGGCCGGGAGCTGTTTTTT.

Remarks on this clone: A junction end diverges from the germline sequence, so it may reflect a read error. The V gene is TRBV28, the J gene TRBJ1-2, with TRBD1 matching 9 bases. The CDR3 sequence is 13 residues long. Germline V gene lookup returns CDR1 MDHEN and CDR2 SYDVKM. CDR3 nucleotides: TGTGCCAGCAGTCAAAGGACAGGGGACGGCTACCCCTTC. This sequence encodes CASSQRTGDGYPF.

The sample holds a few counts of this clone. The CDR3 nucleotides are TGTGCCAGCAGTTACTCGAGAGGGAGCAGGACAGATACGCAGTATTTT. It is translated as CASSYSRGSRTDTQYF. This chain uses TRBV6-5 with TRBJ2-3; weak D call: TRBD2 (5 bases). The CDR3 spans 16 residues. With 0 bases removed from V and 3 bases from J, the gap between germline ends came to 13 bases. Germline CDR1 and CDR2: MNHEY and SVGAGI.

CDR3 DNA: TGTGCCAGCAGTGGGGACAGCTACGAGCAGTACTTC. This sequence encodes CASSGDSYEQYF. This chain uses TRBV6-1 with TRBJ2-7; the match to TRBD1 covers 7 bases. The CDR3 runs to 12 residues. The J segment lost 3 bases and the V segment lost 4 bases, leaving 0 bases of the junction unmatched. CDR1 is MNHNS, CDR2 SASEGT, per germline.